Presented here are 30 T cell receptor beta chains from one specimen sequenced in a study of blood T cell repertoires in COVID-19. The assay was immunoSEQ multiplex PCR, and TCRdb's table has in-frame clones only and misses some. The repertoire includes 200,000 to 250,000 clones, 80% to 90% of them detected once, and about 4% sits in the top ten. The sequenced sample consisted of PBMCs or T cells enriched from blood (not recorded which). The origin of the receptors is a woman aged 25 to 39 who had been exposed to COVID-19.

The rearrangement uses TRBV7-2 and TRBJ2-1, with 10 bases identical to TRBD2. With 1 base clipped from V and 8 bases from J, the junction kept 8 bases outside the gene matches. Germline V gene data show CDR1 as SGHTA and CDR2 as FQGNSA. This CDR3 comprises 16 residues. The CDR3 here is CASSLDRLAGVDEQFF. In DNA, the CDR3 is TGTGCCAGCAGCTTAGATCGGCTAGCGGGAGTTGATGAGCAGTTCTTC.

The chain has TRBV18 and TRBJ2-5; 8 positions match TRBD1. The J segment lost 5 bases and the V segment lost 1 base, leaving 18 bases of the junction unmatched. Germline-derived CDR1 and CDR2 are KGHSH and LQKENI. The CDR3 contains 19 residues. The chain's CDR3 is CASSPLATGGSGLRETQYF. DNA for the CDR3: TGTGCCAGCTCACCACTCGCTACAGGGGGTTCGGGGCTAAGGGAGACCCAGTACTTC.

The chain is built from TRBV15 and TRBJ2-3, with D possibly matching TRBD1 (6 bases). V gave up 5 bases and J gave up 3 bases, with 12 bases separating them. CDR3 size: 14 residues. Per the germline V gene, CDR1 is LNHNV and CDR2 is YYDKDF (reference sequence). CDR3 sequence reads: CATSYEGGTDTQYF. As DNA, the CDR3 is TGTGCCACCAGCTACGAAGGGGGAACAGATACGCAGTATTTT. The whole variable domain, remainder taken from reference TRBV15 and TRBJ2-3, is DAMVIQNPRYQVTQFGKPVTLSCSQTLNHNVMYWYQQKSSQAPKLLFHYYDKDFNNEADTPDNFQSRRPNTSFCFLDIRSPGLGDTAMYLCATSYEGGTDTQYFGPGTRLTVL.

The chain links TRBV7-2 to TRBJ2-3; 7 bases fit TRBD2. The CDR3 runs 16 residues. Germline V gene sequence: CDR1 SGHTA, CDR2 FQGNSA. The trim removed 1 base at V and 2 bases at J, leaving 6 bases unmatched. CDR3 coding DNA: TGTGCCAGCAGCTTAGGCCTAGCGGACTACACAGATACGCAGTATTTT. Amino acids: CASSLGLADYTDTQYF.

V is TRBV5-4 and J is TRBJ1-6; maybe TRBD1 (6 bases). V was clipped by 3 bases and J by 5 bases, with 18 bases between them. Germline CDR1 is SGHNT and CDR2 is YYREEE (reference sequence). This CDR3 has 17 amino acids. This chain's CDR3 is CASSSVFGGGNNSPLHF. CDR3 in DNA: TGTGCCAGCAGCTCCGTCTTTGGGGGGGGCAATAATTCACCCCTCCACTTT.

The rearrangement uses TRBV9 and TRBJ2-2, with 9 bases fitting TRBD1. Germline V gene lookup returns CDR1 SGDLS and CDR2 YYNGEE. Trimming cost V 3 bases and J 6 bases; bases outside gene matches: 6. This CDR3 comprises 15 residues. The CDR3 loop is CASSGGQGIAGELFF. CDR3 in DNA: TGTGCCAGCAGCGGGGGACAGGGAATAGCCGGGGAGCTGTTTTTT.

The rearrangement joins TRBV5-6 to TRBJ2-1; TRBD2 matches at 10 bases. Germline CDR1 is SGHDT and CDR2 is YYEEEE. The ends lost 3 bases at V and 4 bases at J; junction bases unmatched: 7. This CDR3 has 16 amino acids. This CDR3 is CASSSLLAGNYNEQFF. The CDR3 coding sequence is TGTGCCAGCAGCTCATTACTAGCGGGAAATTACAATGAGCAGTTCTTC.

V and J are TRBV29-1 and TRBJ1-1; no definite D call. The V end lost 4 bases, the J end lost 4 bases, and 10 bases lay between the germline ends. The length of the CDR3 is 12 residues. Germline V gene data show CDR1 as SQVTM and CDR2 as ANQGSEA. The CDR3 DNA reads as TGCAGCGTTGTGGGAGGTGGCACTGAAGCTTTCTTT. Its translation: CSVVGGGTEAFF.

The rearrangement uses TRBV7-3 and TRBJ2-2, with 8 bases identical to TRBD1. Germline values: CDR1 SGHTA, CDR2 FQGTGA. J lost 7 bases, V lost 5 bases, and 6 bases had no gene match. The CDR3 is 14 amino acids. CDR3 sequence: CASSKDRVGGELFF. DNA of the CDR3: TGTGCCAGCAGCAAGGACAGGGTTGGCGGGGAGCTGTTTTTT.

The chain carries TRBV5-6 and TRBJ2-3, with 11 bases lining up with TRBD1. Per germline, CDR1 SGHDT and CDR2 YYEEEE. This CDR3 spans 15 amino acids. The trim removed 3 bases at V and 0 bases at J, leaving 0 bases unmatched. CDR3 sequence (DNA): TGTGCCAGCAGCTGGGACAGGGGGAGCACAGATACGCAGTATTTT. Protein sequence: CASSWDRGSTDTQYF.

V is TRBV2 and J is TRBJ2-3; 7 positions match TRBD2. Trimming at V came to 1 base and at J to 1 base, leaving 5 bases not matched to a gene. The CDR3 consists of 16 residues. Germline V gene sequence: CDR1 SNHLY, CDR2 FYNNEI. The CDR3 DNA sequence: TGTGCCAGCAGTGAAGAGGCGGGAGCGGGCACAGATACGCAGTATTTT. Translated, it gives CASSEEAGAGTDTQYF.

This clone has more than one count but fewer than ten. V gene TRBV19 combines with J gene TRBJ1-3, with D hard to call. There are 14 residues in the CDR3. The germline CDR1 and CDR2 sequences are LNHDA and SQIVND (reference sequence). The V end lost 2 bases, the J end lost 3 bases, and 8 bases lay between the germline ends. The DNA for the CDR3 is TGTGCCAGTAGTATAAACTCCATTGGAAACACCATATATTTT. This translates into CASSINSIGNTIYF.

This chain links TRBV9 with TRBJ1-2; a possible D gene is TRBD1 (6 bases). Germline V CDR1 and CDR2: SGDLS, YYNGEE. Trimming removed 4 bases at V and 2 bases at J, with 15 bases between. CDR3 length equals 15 residues. The CDR3 DNA follows: TGTGCCAGCAGCACGGTCGACAGGCTCAACTATGGCTACACCTTC. Its translation is CASSTVDRLNYGYTF.

The chain carries TRBV10-2 and TRBJ1-3, with a possible D match to TRBD1 (6 bases). The CDR3 sequence is 16 residues long. V gave up 1 base and J gave up 4 bases, with 14 bases separating them. Germline CDR1 reads WSHSY; CDR2 reads SAAADI. The CDR3 sequence: CASSELGGQPGNTIYF. DNA for the CDR3: TGCGCCAGCAGTGAGTTGGGCGGACAGCCGGGAAACACCATATATTTT.

V gene TRBV11-2 combines with J gene TRBJ2-2, with TRBD2 matching 10 bases. The CDR3 spans 19 residues. Germline CDR1 is SGHAT and CDR2 is FQNNGV. V was clipped by 1 base and J by 8 bases; unmatched bases: 16. The CDR3 loop reads CASSLVTGLADPLGGELFF. The CDR3, as DNA: TGTGCCAGCAGCTTAGTGACAGGACTAGCGGACCCCCTGGGGGGGGAGCTGTTTTTT.

The chain links TRBV5-1 to TRBJ1-1, with 9 bases aligning to TRBD1. The CDR3 is made up of 13 amino acids. With V trimmed by 7 bases and J by 1 base, 2 bases remained unmatched. CDR1 is SGHRS and CDR2 is YFSETQ in the germline V gene. CDR3 in amino acids: CASGTGPNTEAFF. In nucleotides, the CDR3 is TGCGCCAGCGGGACAGGGCCGAACACTGAAGCTTTCTTT.

The chain carries TRBV19 and TRBJ1-2; tentatively, D is TRBD1 (6 bases). V lost 10 bases to trimming and J lost 3 bases, with 12 bases between them. Germline-derived CDR1 and CDR2 are LNHDA and SQIVND (reference sequence). The CDR3 has 12 amino acids. CDR3 nucleotide sequence: TGTGCCACCTTGGACAGCTACTATGGCTACACCTTC. Its protein product is CATLDSYYGYTF.

The V gene is TRBV20-1, the J gene TRBJ2-1; TRBD2 is a possible D gene (6 bases). Germline CDR1 DFQATT, CDR2 SNEGSKA (reference sequence). The CDR3 runs to 11 residues. V was pared by 5 bases and J by 11 bases, with 13 bases between. DNA of the CDR3: TGCAGTGCTCCCCGGGGGATGAAGCAGTTCTTC. The encoded protein is CSAPRGMKQFF.

The V call is TRBV10-3, the J call TRBJ1-3, with 8 positions matching TRBD1. CDR3 size: 15 residues. CDR1 ENHRY and CDR2 SYGVKD come from the germline V gene. J gave up 2 bases and V 4 bases, and 4 bases lay outside the gene matches. This CDR3 is CAISADRGPGNTIYF. The DNA for the CDR3 is TGTGCCATCAGTGCCGACAGGGGCCCTGGAAACACCATATATTTT.

The chain couples TRBV9 to TRBJ2-7, with D maybe TRBD2 (5 bases). V was cut by 0 bases and J by 7 bases, with 11 bases left in between. The CDR3 is made up of 13 amino acids. CDR1 is SGDLS and CDR2 is YYNGEE in the germline V gene. The CDR3, as DNA: TGTGCCAGCAGCGTAGCCACTACGGGGGAGCAGTACTTC. This sequence encodes CASSVATTGEQYF.

The V call is TRBV27, the J call TRBJ2-1, with D perhaps TRBD2 (7 bases). V lost 7 bases and J lost 6, with 37 bases in between. CDR3 size: 21 residues. The germline gives CDR1 MNHEY, CDR2 SMNVEV (reference sequence). The CDR3 sequence: CASTSLEGGTPTTGDVNEQFF. In DNA form, the CDR3 reads TGTGCCAGCACCTCATTAGAGGGAGGGACACCTACTACGGGGGACGTCAATGAGCAGTTCTTC.

This chain links TRBV6-4 with TRBJ1-1; no clear D gene. The CDR3 totals 13 residues. The germline V gene has CDR1 MRHNA and CDR2 SNTAGT. Trimming pared 4 bases from V and 1 base from J, leaving 7 bases between. The DNA of the CDR3 is TGTGCCAGCAGTGCGGGGTCGAACACTGAAGCTTTCTTT. The encoded protein is CASSAGSNTEAFF.

The V gene is TRBV10-3, the J gene TRBJ2-1, with TRBD2 identical over 8 bases. CDR3 length equals 16 residues. With V trimmed by 0 bases and J by 7 bases, 8 bases remained unmatched. Germline assignment: CDR1 ENHRY and CDR2 SYGVKD. In DNA form, the CDR3 reads TGTGCCATCAGTGAGTCTGGCGGGAGGAACCAGAATGAGCAGTTCTTC. This codes for CAISESGGRNQNEQFF.

The V and J genes are TRBV2 and TRBJ2-1, with D hard to call. V gave up 4 bases and J gave up 0 bases, with 10 bases separating them. Germline assignment: CDR1 SNHLY and CDR2 FYNNEI. The CDR3 runs 15 residues. CDR3 DNA: TGTGCCAGCAGTGGAGTCGTAAGCTCCTACAATGAGCAGTTCTTC. It translates to CASSGVVSSYNEQFF. Complete variable domain (other parts from reference TRBV2 and TRBJ2-1): EPEVTQTPSHQVTQMGQEVILRCVPISNHLYFYWYRQILGQKVEFLVSFYNNEISEKSEIFDDQFSVERPDGSNFTLKIRSTKLEDSAMYFCASSGVVSSYNEQFFGPGTRLTVL.

This clone was seen many times. As DNA, the CDR3 is TGCGCCAGCAGCCACCCACCCAGGGGGTTAGACTATGGCTACACCTTC. Its translation is CASSHPPRGLDYGYTF. The chain joins TRBV4-1 to TRBJ1-2; 7 bases are shared with TRBD1. This CDR3 has 16 residues. CDR1 MGHRA and CDR2 YSYEKL come from the germline V gene. The trim removed 3 bases at V and 3 bases at J, leaving 10 bases unmatched.

This clone showed up just once. The CDR3 region is CASSSGYYSPLHF. DNA for the CDR3: TGTGCCAGCAGTTCAGGGTATTATTCACCCCTCCACTTT. The chain couples TRBV6-5 to TRBJ1-6; D is perhaps TRBD1 (5 bases). The germline V gene encodes CDR1 MNHEY and CDR2 SVGAGI. This CDR3 region has 13 residues. V dropped 4 bases and J dropped 8 bases, with 9 bases sitting between them.

V usage is TRBV6-5 and J usage is TRBJ1-2, with D perhaps TRBD1 (5 bases). This CDR3 has 14 residues. Germline-derived CDR1 and CDR2 are MNHEY and SVGAGI. Trimming stripped 6 bases from V and 4 bases from J, with 15 bases between. The CDR3 bases are TGTGCCAGCAGCCCCACGGCTGGGGCCTATGGCTACACCTTC. It codes for CASSPTAGAYGYTF.

The rearrangement joins TRBV7-6 to TRBJ1-4; weak D call: TRBD1 (5 bases). The CDR3 runs to 14 residues. The ends were cut back, 1 base at V and 7 bases at J, with 10 bases in the middle. Per the germline V gene, CDR1 is SGHVS and CDR2 is FNYEAQ. CDR3 in DNA: TGTGCCAGCAGCTTAGAGGCAGGGCTTGAAAAACTGTTTTTT. Protein sequence: CASSLEAGLEKLFF.

This chain connects TRBV20-1 to TRBJ1-4, with 8 nucleotides matching TRBD1. Germline V gene sequence: CDR1 DFQATT, CDR2 SNEGSKA (reference sequence). CDR3 size: 11 residues. Losses at the gene ends were 6 bases for V and 14 bases for J; bases not matched to a gene: 8. In nucleotides, the CDR3 is TGCAGTGCACAACAAGACAGGGGCCTGTTTTTT. As protein: CSAQQDRGLFF.

J is TRBJ2-7 and V is TRBV19; maybe TRBD1 (5 bases). This CDR3 has 16 residues. V gave up 0 bases and J gave up 3 bases, with 15 bases separating them. The V gene's germline CDR1 is LNHDA and CDR2 SQIVND (reference sequence). CDR3: CASSIDPTEFLYEQYF. The CDR3 nucleotides read TGTGCCAGTAGTATAGACCCGACAGAATTCCTCTACGAGCAGTACTTC.